This TCR beta chain was recovered during a study of blood T cell repertoires in COVID-19. Profiled with immunoSEQ multiplex PCR; TCRdb holds only in-frame clones, not every one. The sample shows 190,000 or so clones, 86% of them seen only once. Sample: PBMCs or T cells enriched from blood (not recorded which). This receptor was taken from a woman aged 25 to 39 who had recovered from COVID-19.

The CDR3, as DNA: TGTGCCAGCAAGGAGAGGGGGTATGAAGCTTTCTTT. It yields the protein CASKERGYEAFF. The gene calls are TRBV5-4 and TRBJ1-1, with D possibly being TRBD1 (6 bases). Germline-derived CDR1 and CDR2 are SGHNT and YYREEE (reference sequence). This CDR3 contains 12 residues. Trimming took off 6 bases at V and 7 bases at J, with 13 bases between the two ends.